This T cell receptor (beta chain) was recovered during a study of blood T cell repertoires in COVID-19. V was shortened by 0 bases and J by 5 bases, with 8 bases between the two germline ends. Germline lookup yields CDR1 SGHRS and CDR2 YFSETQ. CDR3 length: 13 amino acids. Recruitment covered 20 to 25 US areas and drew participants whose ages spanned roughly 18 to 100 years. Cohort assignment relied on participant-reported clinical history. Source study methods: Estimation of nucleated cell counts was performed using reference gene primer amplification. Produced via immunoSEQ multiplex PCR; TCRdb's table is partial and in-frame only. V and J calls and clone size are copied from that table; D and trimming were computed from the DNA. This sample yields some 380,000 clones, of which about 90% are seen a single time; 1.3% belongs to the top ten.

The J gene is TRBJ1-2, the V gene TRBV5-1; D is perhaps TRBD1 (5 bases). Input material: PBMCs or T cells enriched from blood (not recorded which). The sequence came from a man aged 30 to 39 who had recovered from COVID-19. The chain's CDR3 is CASSLGPGYGYTF. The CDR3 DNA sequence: TGCGCCAGCAGCTTGGGCCCAGGGTATGGCTACACCTTC.